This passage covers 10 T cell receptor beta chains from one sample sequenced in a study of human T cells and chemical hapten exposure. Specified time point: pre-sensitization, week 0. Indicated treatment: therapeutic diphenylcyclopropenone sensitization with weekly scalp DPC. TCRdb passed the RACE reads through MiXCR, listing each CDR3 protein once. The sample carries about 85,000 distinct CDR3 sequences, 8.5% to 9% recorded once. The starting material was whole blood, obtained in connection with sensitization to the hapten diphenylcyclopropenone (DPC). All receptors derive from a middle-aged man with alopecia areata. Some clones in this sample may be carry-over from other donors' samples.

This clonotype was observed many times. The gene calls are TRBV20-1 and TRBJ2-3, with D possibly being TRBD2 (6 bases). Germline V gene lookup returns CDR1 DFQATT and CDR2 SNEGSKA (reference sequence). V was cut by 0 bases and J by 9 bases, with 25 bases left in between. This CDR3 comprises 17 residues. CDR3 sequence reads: CSARDSSLDGGWGTQYF. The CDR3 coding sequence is TGCAGTGCTAGAGATTCGTCTCTAGACGGGGGATGGGGGACGCAGTATTTT.

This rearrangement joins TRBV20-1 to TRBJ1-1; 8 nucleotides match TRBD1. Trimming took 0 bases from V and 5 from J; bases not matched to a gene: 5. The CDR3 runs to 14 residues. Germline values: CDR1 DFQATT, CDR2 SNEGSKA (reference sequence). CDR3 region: CSARERQGRTEAFF. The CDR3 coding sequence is TGCAGTGCTAGAGAGAGACAGGGGCGGACTGAAGCTTTCTTT.

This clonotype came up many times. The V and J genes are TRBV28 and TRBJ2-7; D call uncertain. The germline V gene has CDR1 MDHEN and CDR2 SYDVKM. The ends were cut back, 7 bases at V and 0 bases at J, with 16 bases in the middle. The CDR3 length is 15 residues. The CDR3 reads CASKPEDPSSYEQYF. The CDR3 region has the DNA TGTGCCAGCAAGCCCGAGGATCCAAGCTCCTACGAGCAGTACTTC.

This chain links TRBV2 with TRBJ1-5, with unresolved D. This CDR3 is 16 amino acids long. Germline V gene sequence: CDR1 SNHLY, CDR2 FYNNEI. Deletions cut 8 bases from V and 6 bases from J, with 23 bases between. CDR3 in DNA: TGTGCCAGCGAGCTACGAGGGATTTTTAACGGTCAGCCCCAGCATTTT. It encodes CASELRGIFNGQPQHF.

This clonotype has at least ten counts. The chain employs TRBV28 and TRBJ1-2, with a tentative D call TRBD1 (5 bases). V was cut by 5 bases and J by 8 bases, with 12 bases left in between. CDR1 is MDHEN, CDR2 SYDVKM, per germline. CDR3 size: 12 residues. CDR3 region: CASSLRQKGYTF. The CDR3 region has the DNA TGTGCCAGCAGTCTGCGACAGAAGGGCTACACCTTC.

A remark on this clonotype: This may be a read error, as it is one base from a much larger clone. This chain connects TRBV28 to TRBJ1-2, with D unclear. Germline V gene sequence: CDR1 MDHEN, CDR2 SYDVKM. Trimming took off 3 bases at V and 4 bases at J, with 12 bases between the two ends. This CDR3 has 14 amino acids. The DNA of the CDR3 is TGTGCCAGCAGTTTTGGGTGGGCAGGCTATGGCTACACCTTC. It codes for CASSFGWAGYGYTF.

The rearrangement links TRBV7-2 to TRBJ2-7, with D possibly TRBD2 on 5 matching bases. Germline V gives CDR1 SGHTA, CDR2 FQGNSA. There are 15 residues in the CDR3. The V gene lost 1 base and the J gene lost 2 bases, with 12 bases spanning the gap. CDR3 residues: CASSLENYGAYEQYV. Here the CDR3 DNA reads TGTGCCAGCAGCTTAGAAAACTACGGGGCCTACGAGCAGTACGTC.

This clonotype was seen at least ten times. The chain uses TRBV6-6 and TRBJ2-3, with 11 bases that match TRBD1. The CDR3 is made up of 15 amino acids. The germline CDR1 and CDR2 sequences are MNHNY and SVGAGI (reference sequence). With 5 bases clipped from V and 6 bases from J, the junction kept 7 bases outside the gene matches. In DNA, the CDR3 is TGTGCCAGCAGTACAACTGGACAGGGGGCGGATACGCAGTATTTT. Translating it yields CASSTTGQGADTQYF.

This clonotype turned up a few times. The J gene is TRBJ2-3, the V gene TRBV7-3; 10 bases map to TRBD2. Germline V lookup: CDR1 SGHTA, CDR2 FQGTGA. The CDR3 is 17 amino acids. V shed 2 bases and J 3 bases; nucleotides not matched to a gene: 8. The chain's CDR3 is CASSLGSSGSGTDTQYF. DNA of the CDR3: TGTGCCAGCAGCTTAGGGTCTAGCGGGAGTGGGACAGATACGCAGTATTTT.

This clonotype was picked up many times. CDR3 amino acids: CASSLGTSGSYEQYV. In nucleotides, the CDR3 is TGTGCCAGCAGTTTAGGGACTAGCGGCTCCTACGAGCAGTACGTC. The chain combines TRBV12-3 or TRBV12-4 with TRBJ2-7, with TRBD2 matching 10 bases. V lost 1 base to trimming and J lost 0 bases; unmatched junction nucleotides: 0. This CDR3 is built from 15 residues.